This T cell receptor (beta chain) was profiled in a study of cytomegalovirus exposure and HLA in healthy donors. About the research overall: In a previous analysis, 110 million or so unique TCR beta sequences were found from roughly 200 million T cells.

Germline values: CDR1 MDHEN, CDR2 SYDVKM. The CDR3 has 16 residues. V was clipped by 6 bases and J by 0 bases, with 18 bases between them. Researchers ran the PCR with 60 Vbeta and 13 Jbeta primers. Generated by immunoSEQ multiplex PCR, the TCRdb table keeps only in-frame clones and is missing some. The repertoire has about 110,000 clones, around three quarters of them found once; the top ten carry 3.5% to 5%. The sequenced material came from PBMCs. The rearrangement joins TRBV28 to TRBJ2-7; maybe TRBD1 (5 bases). This sequence was found in a male donor in good health and CMV-seronegative. The CDR3 loop reads CASSNALRVSSYEQYF. The CDR3 nucleotides are TGTGCCAGCAGCAATGCTCTCAGGGTGAGCTCCTACGAGCAGTACTTC.